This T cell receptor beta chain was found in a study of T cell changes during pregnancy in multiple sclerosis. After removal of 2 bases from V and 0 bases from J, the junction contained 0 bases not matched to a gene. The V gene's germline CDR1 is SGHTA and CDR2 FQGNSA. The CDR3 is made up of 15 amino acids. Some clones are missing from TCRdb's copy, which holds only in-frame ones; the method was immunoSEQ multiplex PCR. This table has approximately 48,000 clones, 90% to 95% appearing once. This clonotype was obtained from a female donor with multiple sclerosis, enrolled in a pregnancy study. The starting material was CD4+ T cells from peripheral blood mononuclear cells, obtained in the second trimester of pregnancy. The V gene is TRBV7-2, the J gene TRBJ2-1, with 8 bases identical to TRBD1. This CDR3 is CASSLTGGSYNEQFF. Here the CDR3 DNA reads TGTGCCAGCAGCTTAACAGGGGGCTCCTACAATGAGCAGTTCTTC.